This T cell receptor (beta chain) was identified in a study of beta chain features in type 1 diabetes. Overall study context: Patients were similar to healthy donors in age and gender (as well as in cell yields).

CD45RO/CCR7/CD25/CD127/CD95/CD27 staining was used to isolate CD4+ naive, central memory, regulatory and stem cell-like memory cells by sorting. Study-wide results and caveats: In patients and controls equally, PCR might favor templates that are shorter.

Points on this clone: What it recognizes is unknown.

Expressed TCRB transcripts were sequenced because the isolated RNA had all been reverse transcribed beforehand. An average of about 3.6 million reads was obtained for naive, central memory and regulatory T cell samples. Assay: immunoSEQ multiplex PCR; the TCRdb copy retains only in-frame clones and omits some. The table shows about 230,000 clones, with over 7.5% occurring only once. The sequencing input was naive CD4+ T cells from blood. This sequence was found in a woman between 18 and 30 years old in good health.

CDR3 bases: TGTGCCAGCTCATTCCTCGGGACTCGGGAGGGCTACACCTTC. The encoded protein is CASSFLGTREGYTF. The chain joins TRBV27 to TRBJ1-2, with D possibly matching TRBD1 (5 bases). The CDR3 has 14 amino acids. CDR1 is MNHEY and CDR2 is SMNVEV in the germline V gene (reference sequence). Trimming shortened V by 8 bases and J by 8 bases, and 21 bases separated the two germline ends.